These 10 T cell receptor beta chains came from one sample sequenced in a study of OX40 agonist ivuxolimab in advanced cancers. TCRdb's table, derived via immunoSEQ multiplex PCR, lists solely in-frame clones and lacks some. The sample contains approximately 70,000 clones, 80% to 90% of which appear only once. This sample comprised CD4+ or CD8+ T cells sorted from blood, obtained in a trial of the OX40 agonist ivuxolimab. The receptors derive from an adult with an advanced solid tumor such as melanoma, head and neck, liver or kidney cancer.

This chain joins TRBV9 and TRBJ1-2; TRBD1 matches 7 bases. This CDR3 has 14 residues. V lost 0 bases and J lost 7; bases outside the gene matches: 6. Germline V CDR1 and CDR2: SGDLS, YYNGEE. CDR3 bases: TGTGCCAGCAGCGTAGGGGACAGTTTTGCTGGCTACACCTTC. Amino acids: CASSVGDSFAGYTF.

The chain joins TRBV30 to TRBJ2-7; D uncertain. CDR1 GTSNPN and CDR2 SVGIG come from the germline V gene (reference sequence). The CDR3 runs 14 residues. Trimming pared 2 bases from V and 2 bases from J, leaving 13 bases between. Here the CDR3 DNA reads TGTGCCTGGAGTAAAACCTCCGTGACCTACGAGCAGTACTTC. Translating it yields CAWSKTSVTYEQYF.

The chain is built from TRBV5-4 and TRBJ2-4; D may match TRBD1 or TRBD2 (5 bases each). CDR1 is SGHNT and CDR2 is YYREEE in the germline V gene (reference sequence). This CDR3 contains 17 residues. Trimming took off 2 bases at V and 1 base at J, with 16 bases between the two ends. The CDR3 loop is CASSFRGTGRAKNIQYF. The DNA of the CDR3 is TGTGCCAGCAGCTTTCGGGGTACGGGACGCGCCAAAAACATTCAGTACTTC.

The rearrangement joins TRBV12-5 to TRBJ2-7; TRBD1 agrees at 7 bases. Trimming took 6 bases from V and 4 from J; bases not matched to a gene: 6. The CDR3 extends over 13 amino acids. The V gene's germline CDR1 is LGHNT and CDR2 FRNRAP. This chain's CDR3 is CASGGTEFYEQYF. CDR3 DNA sequence: TGTGCTAGTGGGGGGACAGAGTTTTACGAGCAGTACTTC.

The V gene is TRBV5-1, the J gene TRBJ2-7; 9 bases map to TRBD1. J was trimmed by 7 bases and V by 1 base; bases with no gene match: 9. The germline CDR1 and CDR2 sequences are SGHRS and YFSETQ. The CDR3 totals 15 residues. The CDR3 region has the DNA TGCGCCAGCAGCTTGTCGGGACAGGGTAATCGGGAGCAGTACTTC. It codes for CASSLSGQGNREQYF.

In the case of this clone: At one end, the junction sequence differs from germline, possibly due to a read error. The rearrangement uses TRBV11-1 and TRBJ2-3, with D perhaps matching TRBD2 (5 bases). This CDR3 is built from 15 residues. The germline V gene has CDR1 SGHAT and CDR2 FQDESV (reference sequence). CDR3 in amino acids: CASSSRDIRRDPQYF. DNA of the CDR3: TGTGCCAGCAGCTCCCGGGATATACGCCGAGATCCGCAGTATTTT.

CDR3 in amino acids: CASRKTGGTEAFF. The DNA of the CDR3 is TGTGCCAGCAGAAAGACAGGAGGGACTGAAGCTTTCTTT. V gene TRBV2 combines with J gene TRBJ1-1; a weak D match, TRBD1 (6 bases). Trimming took off 6 bases at V and 5 bases at J, with 13 bases between the two ends. This CDR3 contains 13 residues. In germline, CDR1 is SNHLY, CDR2 FYNNEI.

The chain uses TRBV19 and TRBJ2-1; tentatively, D is TRBD1 (5 bases). This CDR3 spans 13 amino acids. Germline-derived CDR1 and CDR2 are LNHDA and SQIVND (reference sequence). Between the trimmed V and J ends, which lost 3 bases and 15 bases, there was a span of 18 bases. The CDR3 bases are TGTGCCAGTAGTATCTTAGAATCAGGGTACGTGTTCTTC. Its protein product is CASSILESGYVFF.

V and J are TRBV11-2 and TRBJ1-1, with TRBD1 as a possible D gene (5 bases). Germline CDR1 SGHAT, CDR2 FQNNGV. V dropped 4 bases and J dropped 4 bases, with 16 bases sitting between them. CDR3 length: 15 amino acids. The CDR3 region has the DNA TGTGCCAGCAGCTCCGCCGAGGGGTGGGTCACTGAAGCTTTCTTT. Its protein product is CASSSAEGWVTEAFF.

CDR3 amino acids: CASSLAPDRITYEQYF. CDR3 in DNA: TGCGCCAGCAGCTTGGCGCCGGACAGGATTACCTACGAGCAGTACTTC. The chain carries TRBV5-1 and TRBJ2-7, with 7 bases identical to TRBD1. The length of the CDR3 is 16 residues. V was pared by 0 bases and J by 2 bases, with 8 bases of the junction left unmatched. Germline CDR1 SGHRS, CDR2 YFSETQ.